One sample yielded the 17 T cell receptor beta chains listed below, sequenced in a study of blood T cell repertoires in COVID-19. The protocol was immunoSEQ multiplex PCR, while the TCRdb copy is restricted to in-frame clones and leaves out a portion. The top ten hold about 6.8% of the sample, which has under 400,000 clones, 85% to 90% seen once. Sequencing used peripheral blood. The receptor set was obtained from a man aged 18 to 29 with active or convalescent COVID-19.

This clone was detected only a few times. In DNA form, the CDR3 reads TGTGCCACGGAGGGGATCTCGAACACCGGGGAGCTGTTTTTT. Translating it yields CATEGISNTGELFF. V usage is TRBV6-6 and J usage is TRBJ2-2, with D possibly TRBD2 on 6 matching bases. Deletions cut 10 bases from V and 0 bases from J, with 12 bases between. The germline gives CDR1 MNHNY, CDR2 SVGAGI (reference sequence). The CDR3 is made up of 14 amino acids.

The V call is TRBV7-8, the J call TRBJ2-3, with 8 bases fitting TRBD2. The CDR3 is made up of 15 amino acids. Germline V gene lookup returns CDR1 SGHVS and CDR2 FQNEAQ. With V trimmed by 1 base and J by 6 bases, 6 bases remained unmatched. CDR3 region: CASSLVWAGGDTQYF. CDR3 DNA sequence: TGTGCCAGCAGCTTAGTGTGGGCGGGAGGTGATACGCAGTATTTT.

This clone was seen more than once but under ten times. This chain uses TRBV29-1 with TRBJ2-3; 11 bases agree with TRBD2. CDR1 SQVTM and CDR2 ANQGSEA come from the germline V gene. This CDR3 has 13 amino acids. V lost 5 bases, J lost 6 bases, and 4 bases stayed unmatched. CDR3 nucleotides: TGCAGCGTTATAGCGGGGGGGCCCGATACGCAGTATTTT. Translating gives CSVIAGGPDTQYF.

This chain links TRBV2 with TRBJ1-4, with D tentatively TRBD1 (5 bases). The ends were cut back, 1 base at V and 5 bases at J, with 20 bases in the middle. The CDR3 length is 18 residues. Germline CDR1 SNHLY, CDR2 FYNNEI. CDR3 DNA: TGTGCCAGCAGTGAAGTGGGAGTGGGGGGAGCTTCGAATGAAAAACTGTTTTTT. Its translation is CASSEVGVGGASNEKLFF.

The rearrangement joins TRBV29-1 to TRBJ2-5, with D perhaps matching TRBD1 (6 bases). Looked up from germline, CDR1 is SQVTM and CDR2 is ANQGSEA. This CDR3 has 11 amino acids. CDR3 DNA sequence: TGCAAGGACAGCGACCAAGAGACCCAGTACTTC. Translated, it gives CKDSDQETQYF.

This chain uses TRBV12-3 or TRBV12-4 with TRBJ2-1, with D possibly being TRBD1 (6 bases). Trimming stripped 7 bases from V and 6 bases from J, with 10 bases between. CDR3 length equals 12 residues. The CDR3 protein is CASTGVFNEQFF. CDR3 DNA sequence: TGTGCCAGCACAGGGGTGTTCAATGAGCAGTTCTTC.

This rearrangement joins TRBV6-5 to TRBJ1-1; no clear D gene. CDR1 is MNHEY, CDR2 SVGAGI, per germline. The CDR3 loop spans 16 amino acids. With 4 bases removed from V and 1 base from J, the gap between germline ends came to 16 bases. Written as DNA, the CDR3 is TGTGCCAGCAGTTCCCACCGACGGGTATCGAACACTGAAGCTTTCTTT. Residues: CASSSHRRVSNTEAFF.

The V gene is TRBV6-5, the J gene TRBJ1-3, with a weak D call TRBD1 (6 bases). Deletions cut 11 bases from V and 2 bases from J, with 16 bases between. The CDR3 runs 14 residues. Germline V gene lookup returns CDR1 MNHEY and CDR2 SVGAGI. The CDR3 DNA reads TGTGCCGGTTGTCGGGGGGCGCCTGGAAACACCATATATTTT. Protein sequence: CAGCRGAPGNTIYF.

The genes are TRBV9 and TRBJ2-3; D possibly corresponds to TRBD2 (6 bases). V was pared by 4 bases and J by 2 bases, with 20 bases between. The CDR3 is 17 amino acids. The germline V gene encodes CDR1 SGDLS and CDR2 YYNGEE. The CDR3: CASSPLPYLAHTDTQYF. CDR3 DNA sequence: TGTGCCAGCAGCCCCCTACCATACCTAGCGCACACAGATACGCAGTATTTT.

The table lists this clone with a few counts. The V gene is TRBV11-2, the J gene TRBJ1-2; D remains unclear. The V and J ends lost 0 bases and 8 bases respectively, with 16 bases between them. CDR1 and CDR2 (germline): SGHAT, FQNNGV. This CDR3 region has 15 residues. CDR3 bases: TGTGCCAGCAGCTTAGATCCTTTGCCAGGAAGCGGCTACACCTTC. Protein product: CASSLDPLPGSGYTF.

The rearrangement links TRBV5-6 to TRBJ2-2; D call uncertain. This CDR3 spans 15 amino acids. V lost 2 bases and J lost 1, with 9 bases in between. CDR1 is SGHDT, CDR2 YYEEEE, per germline. The CDR3 region is CASSFVPGNTGELFF. The CDR3 DNA sequence: TGTGCCAGCAGCTTCGTTCCGGGGAACACCGGGGAGCTGTTTTTT.

V is TRBV18 and J is TRBJ1-4, with unresolved D. CDR3 length equals 14 residues. The germline CDR1 and CDR2 sequences are KGHSH and LQKENI. V shed 1 base and J shed 4 bases, with 7 bases lying between them. The CDR3 sequence is CASSPRRDNEKLFF. The DNA of the CDR3 is TGTGCCAGCTCACCACGGCGGGATAATGAAAAACTGTTTTTT. Filled out from reference TRBV18 and TRBJ1-4, the complete variable domain reads NAGVMQNPRHLVRRRGQEARLRCSPMKGHSHVYWYRQLPEEGLKFMVYLQKENIIDESGMPKERFSAEFPKEGPSILRIQQVVRGDSAAYFCASSPRRDNEKLFFGSGTQLSVL.

Points on this clone: The junction does not match germline at one end; this may be a read error. The chain recombines TRBV9 with TRBJ2-6; D perhaps matches TRBD1 (5 bases). The CDR3 loop spans 17 amino acids. Germline CDR1 and CDR2: SGDLS and YYNGEE. CDR3 region: CASSGTDGEFGANVLTF. DNA for the CDR3: TGTGCCAGCAGCGGGACGGATGGGGAATTTGGGGCCAACGTGCTGACTTTC.

In DNA form, the CDR3 reads TGTGCCACCAGCAGAGACCCCCCGGGACTAGCGGGAGGCGACAATGAGCAGTTCTTC. It translates to CATSRDPPGLAGGDNEQFF. The chain has TRBV15 and TRBJ2-1; 15 bases line up with TRBD2. The CDR3 covers 19 residues. From germline, CDR1 is LNHNV and CDR2 YYDKDF (reference sequence). With 0 bases clipped from V and 5 bases from J, the junction kept 8 bases outside the gene matches.

The chain has TRBV6-2 or TRBV6-3 and TRBJ2-1, with 12 bases that match TRBD1. The CDR3 extends over 11 amino acids. Unmatched junction bases numbered 3, after V lost 6 bases and J lost 15 bases. The germline CDR1 and CDR2 sequences are MNHEY and SVGEGT. This CDR3 reads CASSRDRGLFF. Written as DNA, the CDR3 is TGTGCCAGCAGCCGGGACAGGGGGCTGTTCTTC.

The rearrangement links TRBV2 to TRBJ1-1; perhaps TRBD1 as D (5 bases). The CDR3 is made up of 15 amino acids. Germline CDR1 reads SNHLY; CDR2 reads FYNNEI. V gave up 0 bases and J gave up 0 bases, with 8 bases separating them. CDR3 sequence: CASSEAQGLNTEAFF. The CDR3 nucleotides are TGTGCCAGCAGTGAAGCGCAGGGTCTGAACACTGAAGCTTTCTTT. The whole variable domain, remainder taken from reference TRBV2 and TRBJ1-1, is EPEVTQTPSHQVTQMGQEVILRCVPISNHLYFYWYRQILGQKVEFLVSFYNNEISEKSEIFDDQFSVERPDGSNFTLKIRSTKLEDSAMYFCASSEAQGLNTEAFFGQGTRLTVV.

The genes are TRBV6-5 and TRBJ2-3, with a possible D match to TRBD2 (6 bases). The length of the CDR3 is 14 residues. V lost 10 bases to trimming and J lost 3 bases, with 17 bases between them. The V gene's germline CDR1 is MNHEY and CDR2 SVGAGI. In DNA, the CDR3 is TGTGCCACAAAGTCGGAGGGAGGAACAGATACGCAGTATTTT. Encoded protein: CATKSEGGTDTQYF.